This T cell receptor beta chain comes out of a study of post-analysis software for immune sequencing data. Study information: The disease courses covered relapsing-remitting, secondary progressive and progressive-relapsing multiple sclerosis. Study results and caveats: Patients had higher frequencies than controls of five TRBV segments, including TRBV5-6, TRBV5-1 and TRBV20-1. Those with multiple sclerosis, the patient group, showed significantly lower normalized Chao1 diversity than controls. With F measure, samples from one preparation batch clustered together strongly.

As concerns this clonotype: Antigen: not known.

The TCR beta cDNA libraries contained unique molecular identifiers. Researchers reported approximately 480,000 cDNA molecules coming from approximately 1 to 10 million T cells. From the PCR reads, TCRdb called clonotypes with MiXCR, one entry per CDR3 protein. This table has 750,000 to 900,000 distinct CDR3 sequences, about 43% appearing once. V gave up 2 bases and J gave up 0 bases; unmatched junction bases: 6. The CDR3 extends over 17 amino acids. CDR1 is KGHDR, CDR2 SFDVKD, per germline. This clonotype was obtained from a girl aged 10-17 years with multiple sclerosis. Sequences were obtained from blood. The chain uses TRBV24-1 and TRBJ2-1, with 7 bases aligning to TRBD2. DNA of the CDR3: TGTGCCACCAGTGATTCCCCCGGCGGGAGCTCCTACAATGAGCAGTTCTTC. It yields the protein CATSDSPGGSSYNEQFF.